The 11 T cell receptor beta chains below come from one sample, sequenced in a study of cytomegalovirus exposure and HLA in healthy donors. The assay was immunoSEQ multiplex PCR, and TCRdb's table has in-frame clones only and misses some. The sample holds over 150,000 clones, roughly 89% seen once. Source material: PBMCs. These TCRs come from a man aged 18 to 29 in good health and CMV-seropositive.

The chain has TRBV19 and TRBJ2-5; tentative D call: TRBD1 (6 bases). The CDR3 has 14 amino acids. Germline CDR1 reads LNHDA; CDR2 reads SQIVND (reference sequence). V lost 3 bases, J lost 3 bases, and 11 bases lay in between. The CDR3 sequence: CASSIPGAKETQYF. The CDR3 bases are TGTGCCAGTAGTATTCCAGGGGCGAAAGAGACCCAGTACTTC. The whole variable domain, remainder taken from reference TRBV19 and TRBJ2-5, is DGGITQSPKYLFRKEGQNVTLSCEQNLNHDAMYWYRQDPGQGLRLIYYSQIVNDFQKGDIAEGYSVSREKKESFPLTVTSAQKNPTAFYLCASSIPGAKETQYFGPGTRLLVL.

This clone was observed a single time. The CDR3, as DNA: TGCGCCAGCAGTATTACTAGCGGGAGTAACACCGGGGAGCTGTTTTTT. Translating it yields CASSITSGSNTGELFF. This chain uses TRBV10-1 with TRBJ2-2, with 11 positions matching TRBD2. CDR1 is WNHNN and CDR2 is SYGVQD in the germline V gene (reference sequence). The junction had 4 bases not matched to a gene; V was cut back by 5 bases and J by 2 bases. This CDR3 contains 16 residues.

The J gene is TRBJ2-7, the V gene TRBV29-1, with a tentative D call TRBD1 (6 bases). Germline CDR1 and CDR2: SQVTM and ANQGSEA. V was shortened by 4 bases and J by 0 bases, with 13 bases between the two germline ends. The CDR3 totals 14 residues. The CDR3 DNA is TGCAGCGTTGGGGGGCAGGGCCTCTCCTACGAGCAGTACTTC. Translation: CSVGGQGLSYEQYF.

V and J are TRBV19 and TRBJ2-7; TRBD2 aligns across 9 bases. J gave up 6 bases and V 4 bases, and 4 bases lay outside the gene matches. Germline V CDR1 and CDR2: LNHDA, SQIVND (reference sequence). The CDR3 is made up of 13 amino acids. This chain's CDR3 is CASSSGRAVEQYF. The CDR3 DNA is TGTGCCAGTAGTAGCGGGAGGGCCGTCGAGCAGTACTTC. The variable domain in full, completed from reference TRBV19 and TRBJ2-7, reads DGGITQSPKYLFRKEGQNVTLSCEQNLNHDAMYWYRQDPGQGLRLIYYSQIVNDFQKGDIAEGYSVSREKKESFPLTVTSAQKNPTAFYLCASSSGRAVEQYFGPGTRLTVT.

This clone has a handful of counts. The chain carries TRBV4-2 and TRBJ2-1; 11 nucleotides match TRBD2. The CDR3 runs to 15 residues. J lost 6 bases, V lost 4 bases, and 5 bases had no gene match. Germline assignment: CDR1 LGHNA and CDR2 YNFKEQ. The CDR3 coding sequence is TGTGCCAGCAGCCCTTCCGGGACTAGCGGCAATGAGCAGTTCTTC. This translates into CASSPSGTSGNEQFF.

The rearrangement joins TRBV7-8 to TRBJ2-1; 9 bases map to TRBD2. Germline assignment: CDR1 SGHVS and CDR2 FQNEAQ. After removal of 5 bases from V and 4 bases from J, the junction contained 9 bases not matched to a gene. The CDR3 spans 16 residues. The CDR3 region is CASSTSGGTRYNEQFF. CDR3 nucleotides: TGTGCCAGCAGCACAAGCGGGGGGACTAGGTACAATGAGCAGTTCTTC.

This chain joins TRBV2 and TRBJ2-7, with D unclear. The CDR3 loop spans 12 amino acids. Germline CDR1 SNHLY, CDR2 FYNNEI. The germline V and J ends were trimmed by 6 bases and 0 bases, with 6 bases remaining between them. The CDR3, as DNA: TGTGCCAGCAGGGCTAGCTCCTACGAGCAGTACTTC. Translation: CASRASSYEQYF.

CDR3 sequence reads: CASSSGLAGRRPYNEQFF. The CDR3 bases are TGTGCCAGCAGTTCGGGACTAGCGGGTCGAAGACCTTACAATGAGCAGTTCTTC. The genes are TRBV27 and TRBJ2-1, with TRBD2 identical over 12 bases. The CDR3 runs to 18 residues. The germline gives CDR1 MNHEY, CDR2 SMNVEV (reference sequence). V trimming: 4 bases; J trimming: 4 bases; junction bases outside the gene matches: 11.

The chain combines TRBV19 with TRBJ1-1; no firm D call. The CDR3 is 14 amino acids. V gave up 3 bases and J gave up 0 bases, with 8 bases separating them. Germline V gene data show CDR1 as LNHDA and CDR2 as SQIVND (reference sequence). CDR3 region: CASSMTMLNTEAFF. In DNA, the CDR3 is TGTGCCAGTAGTATGACAATGTTGAACACTGAAGCTTTCTTT.

The rearrangement links TRBV2 to TRBJ2-7; D uncertain. Germline CDR1 is SNHLY and CDR2 is FYNNEI. V was shortened by 1 base and J by 5 bases, with 9 bases between the two germline ends. CDR3 length: 13 residues. Here the CDR3 DNA reads TGTGCCAGCAGTGAAGGTCGTGCTAACGAGCAGTACTTC. It is translated as CASSEGRANEQYF. The full variable domain, rest sourced from reference TRBV2 and TRBJ2-7, is EPEVTQTPSHQVTQMGQEVILRCVPISNHLYFYWYRQILGQKVEFLVSFYNNEISEKSEIFDDQFSVERPDGSNFTLKIRSTKLEDSAMYFCASSEGRANEQYFGPGTRLTVT.

The chain is built from TRBV7-6 and TRBJ1-2, with 9 bases that match TRBD1. V was pared by 5 bases and J by 7 bases, with 8 bases of the junction left unmatched. The CDR3 contains 14 residues. Germline CDR1 is SGHVS and CDR2 is FNYEAQ. CDR3 in DNA: TGTGCCAGCAGCCAAACCGGGACAGGGATTGGCTACACCTTC. Translation: CASSQTGTGIGYTF. Based on the CDR3 plus reference TRBV7-6 and TRBJ1-2, the full variable domain is GAGVSQSPRYKVTKRGQDVALRCDPISGHVSLYWYRQALGQGPEFLTYFNYEAQQDKSGLPNDRFSAERPEGSISTLTIQRTEQRDSAMYRCASSQTGTGIGYTFGSGTRLTVV.